These 10 T cell receptor beta chains were all obtained from the same sample, sequenced in a study of blood T cell repertoires in COVID-19. Here immunoSEQ multiplex PCR was the method, and the copy in TCRdb shows in-frame clones only, minus some. The profile shows about 190,000 clones, 85% to 90% of them singletons. Source material: peripheral blood. All receptors come from a man in his fifties with acute or convalescent COVID-19.

The rearrangement joins TRBV5-6 to TRBJ2-2; D not resolved. CDR3 length equals 12 residues. The germline V and J ends were trimmed by 3 bases and 6 bases, with 6 bases remaining between them. The V gene's germline CDR1 is SGHDT and CDR2 YYEEEE. CDR3 coding DNA: TGTGCCAGCAGCTCCCAATCCGGGGAGCTGTTTTTT. As protein: CASSSQSGELFF.

The chain uses TRBV20-1 and TRBJ2-5, with D maybe TRBD1 (6 bases). The CDR3 has 13 amino acids. Germline V gives CDR1 DFQATT, CDR2 SNEGSKA (reference sequence). V lost 3 bases and J 4 bases, leaving 12 bases between the germline ends. The CDR3: CSASGQGPETQYF. CDR3 in DNA: TGCAGTGCTAGTGGGCAGGGGCCAGAGACCCAGTACTTC.

The gene calls are TRBV27 and TRBJ1-6, with 10 bases fitting TRBD1. Germline CDR1 is MNHEY and CDR2 is SMNVEV (reference sequence). The length of the CDR3 is 17 residues. V gave up 7 bases and J gave up 7 bases; unmatched junction bases: 13. Here the CDR3 DNA reads TGTGCCAGCAAGGAGACAGGGGGCGCGGGTTGGAATTCACCCCTCCACTTT. The encoded protein is CASKETGGAGWNSPLHF.

The gene calls are TRBV4-1 and TRBJ2-5; D gene unclear. Germline V gene lookup returns CDR1 MGHRA and CDR2 YSYEKL. V lost 3 bases to trimming and J lost 5 bases, with 13 bases between them. The CDR3 spans 14 residues. For the CDR3, the DNA is TGCGCCAGCAGCCATGATACCTTCGGGGAGACCCAGTACTTC. Amino acid sequence: CASSHDTFGETQYF.

The J gene is TRBJ1-5, the V gene TRBV10-3, with TRBD1 identical over 7 bases. Trimming at V came to 6 bases and at J to 6 bases, leaving 14 bases not matched to a gene. CDR1 and CDR2 from the germline V gene are ENHRY and SYGVKD. The CDR3 runs to 16 residues. The CDR3 protein is CAISPSLDRDGQPQHF. The CDR3 DNA follows: TGTGCCATCAGCCCAAGCCTTGACAGGGATGGTCAGCCCCAGCATTTT.

This chain uses TRBV15 with TRBJ2-7, with D possibly being TRBD1 (5 bases). Germline V gene data show CDR1 as LNHNV and CDR2 as YYDKDF (reference sequence). V shed 0 bases and J shed 1 base, with 7 bases lying between them. The CDR3 is 14 residues long. The DNA for the CDR3 is TGTGCCACCAGCAGAGATAGGGGTTCCTACGAGCAGTACGTC. It encodes CATSRDRGSYEQYV.

The V call is TRBV11-3, the J call TRBJ2-2; D perhaps matches TRBD1 (6 bases). V shed 5 bases and J shed 4 bases, with 8 bases lying between them. The CDR3 loop spans 13 amino acids. Germline CDR1 and CDR2: SGHNT and YENEEA. DNA for the CDR3: TGTGCCAGCAGCCTCAGGGGCACCGGGGAGCTGTTTTTT. This codes for CASSLRGTGELFF.

The rearrangement uses TRBV29-1 and TRBJ2-3, with 12 bases fitting TRBD2. Germline V lookup: CDR1 SQVTM, CDR2 ANQGSEA. This CDR3 comprises 17 residues. Losses at the gene ends were 1 base for V and 4 bases for J; bases not matched to a gene: 9. CDR3 coding DNA: TGCAGCGTTGAAGGCCTAGCGGGAGGGAGGGGATCAGATACGCAGTATTTT. It translates to CSVEGLAGGRGSDTQYF.

The V gene is TRBV28, the J gene TRBJ1-3; TRBD1 is a possible D gene (5 bases). Trimming stripped 3 bases from V and 7 bases from J, with 10 bases between. Germline V gene data show CDR1 as MDHEN and CDR2 as SYDVKM. CDR3 length: 13 residues. CDR3 protein: CASSFGAPNTIYF. For the CDR3, the DNA is TGTGCCAGCAGTTTTGGGGCACCTAACACCATATATTTT.

The V and J genes are TRBV4-2 and TRBJ1-2; D is perhaps TRBD1 (5 bases). CDR1 and CDR2 from the germline V gene are LGHNA and YNFKEQ. V was cut by 3 bases and J by 8 bases, with 16 bases left in between. The CDR3 consists of 14 residues. The CDR3 region is CASSQRDLTAGYTF. CDR3 DNA sequence: TGTGCCAGCAGCCAGCGGGACCTTACCGCCGGCTACACCTTC.